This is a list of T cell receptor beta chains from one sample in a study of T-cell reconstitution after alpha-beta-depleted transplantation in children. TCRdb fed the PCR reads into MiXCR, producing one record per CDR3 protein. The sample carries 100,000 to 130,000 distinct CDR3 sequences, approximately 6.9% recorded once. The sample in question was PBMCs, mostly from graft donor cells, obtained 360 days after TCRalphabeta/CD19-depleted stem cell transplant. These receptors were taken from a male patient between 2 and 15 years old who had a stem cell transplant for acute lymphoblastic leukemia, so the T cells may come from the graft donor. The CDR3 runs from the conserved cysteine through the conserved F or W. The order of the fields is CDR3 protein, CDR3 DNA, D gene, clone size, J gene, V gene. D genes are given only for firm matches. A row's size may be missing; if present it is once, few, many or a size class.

CASSPRLGREQFF | TGTGCCAGCTCACCCCGACTGGGGAGGGAGCAGTTCTTC | NA | NA | TRBJ2-1 | TRBV18
CASTQRVRARDTQYF | TGTGCCAGCACCCAGAGGGTCAGGGCGAGGGATACGCAGTATTTT | NA | many | TRBJ2-3 | TRBV7-9
CASSLGQSTDTQYF | TGCGCCAGCAGCTTGGGGCAGTCTACAGATACGCAGTATTTT | NA | NA | TRBJ2-3 | TRBV5-1
CASSPRSYNSPLHF | TGTGCCAGCAGTCCCCGCAGCTATAATTCACCCCTCCACTTT | NA | NA | TRBJ1-6 | TRBV27
CASSRIRELFF | TGTGCCAGCAGTAGAATCCGGGAGCTGTTTTTT | NA | many | TRBJ2-2 | TRBV2
CASSLAGGHSNQPQHF | TGTGCCAGCAGCTTGGCAGGGGGTCATAGCAATCAGCCCCAGCATTTT | TRBD1 | many | TRBJ1-5 | TRBV5-6
CASMGRSQGF | TGTGCCAGCATGGGTCGGTCCCAAGGGTTC | NA | NA | TRBJ2-7 | TRBV2
CASSSLASGNTIYF | TGTGCCAGCAGTAGCCTTGCCTCTGGAAACACCATATATTTT | NA | many | TRBJ1-3 | TRBV6-5
CASSLTGTSGGNEQFF | TGTGCCAGCAGCTTAACCGGGACTAGCGGAGGAAATGAGCAGTTCTTC | TRBD2 | many | TRBJ2-1 | TRBV7-3
CASTLTEVANIQYF | TGTGCCAGCACCCTTACGGAAGTCGCTAACATTCAGTACTTC | NA | NA | TRBJ2-4 | TRBV6-2/TRBV6-3
CASSQPSTGTSEQYF | TGTGCCAGCAGCCAGCCCTCGACAGGGACCTCCGAGCAGTACTTC | TRBD1 | many | TRBJ2-7 | TRBV3-1
CASSLSENTEAFF | TGTGCCAGCAGCTTAAGTGAGAACACTGAAGCTTTCTTT | NA | NA | TRBJ1-1 | TRBV5-6
CASCSGNGGVETQYF | TGTGCCAGCTGCTCCGGGAACGGGGGGGTGGAGACCCAGTACTTC | TRBD2 | many | TRBJ2-5 | TRBV6-1
CAWSPDRLSYEQYF | TGTGCCTGGAGTCCGGACAGGCTCTCCTACGAGCAGTACTTC | TRBD1 | NA | TRBJ2-7 | TRBV30
CASSLSLAGGPEQYF | TGCGCCAGCAGCTTGTCTCTAGCGGGAGGGCCGGAGCAGTACTTC | TRBD2 | many | TRBJ2-7 | TRBV5-1
CASSEELHGARGTQYF | TGTGCCAGCAGTGAGGAACTCCACGGGGCCCGAGGGACCCAGTACTTC | NA | NA | TRBJ2-5 | TRBV25-1
CASSLDPQGYEQYF | TGTGCCAGCAGCTTAGATCCACAGGGCTACGAGCAGTACTTC | NA | few | TRBJ2-7 | TRBV7-9
CASSLGAYNEQFF | TGTGCCAGCAGTTTAGGGGCCTACAATGAGCAGTTCTTC | NA | many | TRBJ2-1 | TRBV12-3/TRBV12-4
CASSFSLAGGTNTGELFF | TGTGCCAGCAGCTTTAGCCTAGCGGGAGGTACGAACACCGGGGAGCTGTTTTTT | TRBD2 | NA | TRBJ2-2 | TRBV7-8
CASSLGQDSYEQYF | TGTGCCAGCAGCCTGGGACAGGACTCCTACGAGCAGTACTTC | TRBD1 | NA | TRBJ2-7 | TRBV9
CASRAGGKTGELFF | TGTGCCAGCAGGGCAGGGGGGAAGACCGGGGAGCTGTTTTTT | NA | NA | TRBJ2-2 | TRBV6-1
CASSPREGSYEQYF | TGCGCCAGCAGCCCCAGGGAAGGGTCCTACGAGCAGTACTTC | NA | many | TRBJ2-7 | TRBV4-3
CASSESDTPLGTDTQYF | TGTGCCAGCAGTGAATCCGACACCCCATTAGGCACAGATACGCAGTATTTT | NA | many | TRBJ2-3 | TRBV25-1
CASIPVGNTIYF | TGTGCCAGCATCCCCGTGGGCAACACCATATATTTT | NA | many | TRBJ1-3 | TRBV12-3/TRBV12-4
CASTEGGARDTQYF | TGTGCCAGCACTGAGGGGGGGGCCAGAGATACGCAGTATTTT | NA | many | TRBJ2-3 | TRBV27
CASSVISTAREQYF | TGTGCCAGCAGTGTAATTAGTACGGCTAGGGAGCAGTACTTC | NA | NA | TRBJ2-7 | TRBV6-1
CASSTGTGASYEQYF | TGCGCCAGCAGCACCGGGACAGGGGCCTCCTACGAGCAGTACTTC | TRBD1 | few | TRBJ2-7 | TRBV5-1
CASSVGGTSGYNEQFF | TGTGCCAGCAGCGTAGGTGGGACTAGCGGTTACAATGAGCAGTTCTTC | TRBD2 | many | TRBJ2-1 | TRBV9
CASSLEGRWEAQHF | TGTGCCAGCAGCTTAGAAGGGAGGTGGGAAGCCCAGCATTTT | NA | medium-sized | TRBJ1-5 | TRBV7-9
CSVRVTGKTYEQYF | TGCAGCGTCCGAGTGACAGGAAAAACCTACGAGCAGTACTTC | NA | many | TRBJ2-7 | TRBV29-1
CASGDRWDEQYF | TGTGCCAGCGGAGACAGGTGGGACGAGCAGTACTTC | NA | few | TRBJ2-7 | TRBV6-5
CASSVDRTSLYEQYF | TGTGCCAGCAGTGTGGACAGGACCAGTCTCTACGAGCAGTACTTC | TRBD1 | few | TRBJ2-7 | TRBV6-1
CASSIVTSANTGELFF | TGTGCCAGTAGTATAGTGACTAGCGCGAACACCGGGGAGCTGTTTTTT | TRBD2 | many | TRBJ2-2 | TRBV19
CASSSLRPREPYSYNEQFF | TGTGCCAGCAGTTCTCTTAGACCCCGGGAACCCTACTCCTACAATGAGCAGTTCTTC | NA | few | TRBJ2-1 | TRBV28
CASSLALAWTGELFF | TGTGCCAGCAGCTTAGCGCTAGCGTGGACCGGGGAGCTGTTTTTT | NA | many | TRBJ2-2 | TRBV7-8
CASSLWAYYNEQFF | TGTGCCAGCAGCCTTTGGGCCTACTACAATGAGCAGTTCTTC | NA | many | TRBJ2-1 | TRBV12-3/TRBV12-4
CASSLSLSPYNEQFF | TGTGCCAGCAGTTTATCACTTTCCCCTTACAATGAGCAGTTCTTC | NA | many | TRBJ2-1 | TRBV27
CASSLFGENIQYF | TGTGCCAGCAGCTTATTCGGGGAAAACATTCAGTACTTC | NA | NA | TRBJ2-4 | TRBV7-3
CASSVKGLYYYEQYF | TGTGCCAGCAGCGTTAAGGGACTGTACTACTACGAGCAGTACTTC | NA | NA | TRBJ2-7 | TRBV9
CASSLGVTEAFF | TGTGCCAGCAGCTTAGGGGTAACTGAAGCTTTCTTT | NA | many | TRBJ1-1 | TRBV7-9
CASSSEGDTQYF | TGTGCCAGCAGCTCCGAGGGGGATACGCAGTATTTT | NA | NA | TRBJ2-3 | TRBV13